One and the same sample provided the 8 T cell receptor beta chains below, sequenced in a study of shared clonotypes between healthy human individuals. The table came from immunoSEQ multiplex PCR; TCRdb's copy has only in-frame clones and leaves some out. The sample holds approximately 2.3 million clones; 80% to 95% are singletons and the top ten take 0.39%. Sequencing input: naive CD4+ T cells from PBMCs. Subset defined: CD45RA+ positively selected. The receptor set was obtained from a man aged 18 to 35 in good health. Some clones in this sample may be carry-over from other donors' samples.

This clone occurred once. The chain combines TRBV5-1 with TRBJ1-5; D unresolved. V was pared by 4 bases and J by 7 bases, with 15 bases between. The germline CDR1 and CDR2 sequences are SGHRS and YFSETQ. This CDR3 region has 14 residues. The CDR3 DNA is TGCGCCAGCAGCCCCGGTGGGAGTGAGCAGCCCCAGCATTTT. It specifies CASSPGGSEQPQHF.

As DNA, the CDR3 is TGTGCCAGCAGCTTTCCTTCCGGTAGCGGACCTTACGAGCAGTACTTC. Its protein is CASSFPSGSGPYEQYF. The gene calls are TRBV11-2 and TRBJ2-7; TRBD2 might be the D (6 bases). This CDR3 contains 16 residues. V was clipped by 3 bases and J by 4 bases, with 19 bases between them. CDR1 SGHAT and CDR2 FQNNGV come from the germline V gene.

In its sample, this clone was seen a few times. The chain links TRBV5-5 to TRBJ2-5; no clear D gene. In germline, CDR1 is SGHKS, CDR2 YYEKEE (reference sequence). The V end lost 0 bases, the J end lost 5 bases, and 5 bases lay between the germline ends. The CDR3 totals 12 residues. The CDR3, as DNA: TGTGCCAGCAGCTTGGCCCCTGAGACCCAGTACTTC. Translation gives CASSLAPETQYF.

The chain recombines TRBV7-9 with TRBJ2-3; TRBD1 is a possible D gene (5 bases). This CDR3 has 18 residues. From germline, CDR1 is SEHNR and CDR2 FQNEAQ (reference sequence). V was clipped by 4 bases and J by 0 bases, with 20 bases between them. The CDR3 loop reads CASSSPFNWGSSTDTQYF. Here the CDR3 DNA reads TGTGCCAGCAGCTCCCCGTTTAACTGGGGCTCTAGCACAGATACGCAGTATTTT.

In regard to this clone: The limits of the CDR3 on the DNA are not certain, so only TCRdb's listed CDR3 is given. The chain employs TRBV21-1 and TRBJ1-1. TRBV21-1 is noted as a pseudogene. The CDR3 region is 20 residues in length, termini included. Here the CDR3 reads CASSKGVKKGDFGYGTEAFF.

V usage is TRBV2 and J usage is TRBJ2-7, with D uncertain. The CDR3 extends over 14 amino acids. V dropped 5 bases and J dropped 1 base, with 12 bases sitting between them. CDR1 and CDR2 from the germline V gene are SNHLY and FYNNEI. The CDR3 is CASSYTGLSYEQYF. The CDR3 region has the DNA TGTGCCAGCAGTTATACGGGCCTTTCCTACGAGCAGTACTTC.

The chain employs TRBV27 and TRBJ2-1; the match to TRBD2 covers 11 bases. CDR3 length: 14 residues. From germline, CDR1 is MNHEY and CDR2 SMNVEV (reference sequence). V was clipped by 4 bases and J by 7 bases; unmatched bases: 3. CDR3 DNA sequence: TGTGCCAGCAGTTCGGGACTAGCGGCGAATGAGCAGTTCTTC. Amino acid sequence: CASSSGLAANEQFF.

Turning to this clone: Within the sample, other DNA sequences also encode this same CDR3. The chain combines TRBV7-2 with TRBJ1-3; D is perhaps TRBD1 (6 bases). Germline CDR1 and CDR2: SGHTA and FQGNSA. V was cut by 2 bases and J by 0 bases, with 8 bases left in between. CDR3 length: 15 residues. CDR3: CASSLRGGSGNTIYF. The CDR3 DNA follows: TGTGCCAGCAGCTTACGAGGGGGCTCTGGAAACACCATATATTTT.